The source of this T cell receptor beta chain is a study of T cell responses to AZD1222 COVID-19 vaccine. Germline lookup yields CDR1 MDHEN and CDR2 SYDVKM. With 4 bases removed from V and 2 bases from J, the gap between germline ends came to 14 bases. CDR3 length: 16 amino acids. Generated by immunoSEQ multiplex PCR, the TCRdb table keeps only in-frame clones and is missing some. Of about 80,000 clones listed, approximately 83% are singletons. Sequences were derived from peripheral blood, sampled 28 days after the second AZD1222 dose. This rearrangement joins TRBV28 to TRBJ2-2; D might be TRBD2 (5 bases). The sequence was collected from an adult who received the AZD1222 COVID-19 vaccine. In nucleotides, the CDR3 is TGTGCCAGCAGTTCCCCCGGACGGGGAAACACCGGGGAGCTGTTTTTT. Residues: CASSSPGRGNTGELFF.